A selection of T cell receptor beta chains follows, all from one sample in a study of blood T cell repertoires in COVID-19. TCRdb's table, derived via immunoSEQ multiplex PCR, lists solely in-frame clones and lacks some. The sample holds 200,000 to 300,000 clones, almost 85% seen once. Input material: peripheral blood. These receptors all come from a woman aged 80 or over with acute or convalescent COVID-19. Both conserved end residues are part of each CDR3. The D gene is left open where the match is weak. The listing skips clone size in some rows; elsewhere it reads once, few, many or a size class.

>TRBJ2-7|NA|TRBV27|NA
TGTGCCAGCAGCCAAAATTCCGGGACACCCTACGAGCAGTACTTC
CASSQNSGTPYEQYF
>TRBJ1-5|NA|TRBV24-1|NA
TGTGCCACCAGTGATCGTCGGGTTGATCAGCCCCAGCATTTT
CATSDRRVDQPQHF
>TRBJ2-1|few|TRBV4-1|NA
TGCGCCAGCAGCCCTCGCGGGGGCGGGGTTTCCTACAATGAGCAGTTCTTC
CASSPRGGGVSYNEQFF
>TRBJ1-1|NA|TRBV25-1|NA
TGTGCCAGCAGGGGAGGAGCAGAGAACACTGAAGCTTTCTTT
CASRGGAENTEAFF
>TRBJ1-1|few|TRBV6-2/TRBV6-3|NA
TGTGCCAGCAGTCTCGAGGGCGGCACTGAAGCTTTCTTT
CASSLEGGTEAFF
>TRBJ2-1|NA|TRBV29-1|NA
TGCAGCGTTGCTGAGCGGAAACTGCAGGATGAGCAGTTCTTC
CSVAERKLQDEQFF
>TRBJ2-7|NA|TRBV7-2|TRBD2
TGTGCCAGCAGCTTAGGGTTGGTAGCGGGAGGGCTTTCTCACGAGCAGTACTTC
CASSLGLVAGGLSHEQYF
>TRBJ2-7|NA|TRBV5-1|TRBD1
TGCGCCAGCAGCGATGGACAGGTCTACGAGCAGTACTTC
CASSDGQVYEQYF
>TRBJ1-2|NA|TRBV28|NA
TGTGCCAGCAGTTTATTTGCCCAGAACTATGGCTACACCTTC
CASSLFAQNYGYTF
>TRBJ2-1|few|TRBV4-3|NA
TGCGCCAGCAGCCAAGATCTCGGCAGGGAGCAGTTCTTC
CASSQDLGREQFF
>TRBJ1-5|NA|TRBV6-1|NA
TGTGCCAGCAGTGACAGGGTTAGTCAGCCCCAGCATTTT
CASSDRVSQPQHF
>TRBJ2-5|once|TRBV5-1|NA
TGCGCCAGCAGCTCCTACGCCGGGAGAGGCGAGACCCAGTACTTC
CASSSYAGRGETQYF
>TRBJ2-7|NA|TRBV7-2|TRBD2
TGTGCCAGCAGCCCCCTAGCGGGGGCCTACGAGCAGTACTTC
CASSPLAGAYEQYF
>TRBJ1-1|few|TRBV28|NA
TGTGCCAGCAGTTCCCCTGCCTCAACCCGGGAAGGCACTGAAGCTTTCTTT
CASSSPASTREGTEAFF
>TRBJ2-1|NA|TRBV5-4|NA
TGTGCCAGCAGCCCGGGACACCAGAGCTCCTACAATGAGCAGTTCTTC
CASSPGHQSSYNEQFF
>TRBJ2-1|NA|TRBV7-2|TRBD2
TGTGCCAGCAGCCCAGGACTAGCGACATACAATGAGCAGTTCTTC
CASSPGLATYNEQFF
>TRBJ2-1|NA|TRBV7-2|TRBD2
TGTGCCAGCAGCTTAGGACTAGCGGGTTTCTCCTACAATGAGCAGTTCTTC
CASSLGLAGFSYNEQFF
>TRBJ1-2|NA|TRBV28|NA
TGTGCCAGCAGTTTAACGGGAAGGCCCTATGGCTACACCTTC
CASSLTGRPYGYTF
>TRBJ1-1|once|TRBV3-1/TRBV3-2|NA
TGTGCCAGCAGCCTTTACTCGACCCGGGGGACTGAAGCTTTCTTT
CASSLYSTRGTEAFF
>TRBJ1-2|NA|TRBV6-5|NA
TGTGCCAGCAGTTACTCTCGCGATAAAGCGACTGGCTACACCTTC
CASSYSRDKATGYTF
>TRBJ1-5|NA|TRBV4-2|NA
TGTGCCAGTTGGGGCGGCGGGCCCCAGCATTTT
CASWGGGPQHF
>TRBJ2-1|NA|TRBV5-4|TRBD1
TGTGCCAGCAGCTCGTCCGGGACAGGGAGCTACAATGAGCAGTTCTTC
CASSSSGTGSYNEQFF
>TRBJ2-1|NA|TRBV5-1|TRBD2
TGCGCCAGCAGCTTGGGACGACTAGCCACTGAGCAGTTCTTC
CASSLGRLATEQFF
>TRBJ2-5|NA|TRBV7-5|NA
TGTGTCAGAAGCTTAGACCTAGCCCAAGAGACCCAGTACTTC
CVRSLDLAQETQYF
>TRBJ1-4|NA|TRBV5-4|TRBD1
TGTGCCAGCAGCTTGGGGACAGGGTTCAATGAAAAACTGTTTTTT
CASSLGTGFNEKLFF
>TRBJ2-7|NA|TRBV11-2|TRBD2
TGTGCCAGCAGCTTAGGAGCGGGAGGACCTAAGCGGGGGTACGAGCAGTACTTC
CASSLGAGGPKRGYEQYF
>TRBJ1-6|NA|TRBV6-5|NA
TGTGCCAGCCGGGAGAGTGGTTCACCCCTCCACTTT
CASRESGSPLHF
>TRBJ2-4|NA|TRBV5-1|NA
TGCGCCAGCAGCCTCCCCGGGAGAGCCAAAAACATTCAGTACTTC
CASSLPGRAKNIQYF
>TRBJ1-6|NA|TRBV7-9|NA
TGTGCCAGCAGGACCTCCGGGAGTAATTCACCCCTCCACTTT
CASRTSGSNSPLHF
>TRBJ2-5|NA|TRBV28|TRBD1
TGTGCCAGCAGTTCCCCAGGGGGCCGGCAAGAGACCCAGTACTTC
CASSSPGGRQETQYF
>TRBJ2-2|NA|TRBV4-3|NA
TGCGCCAGCAGCCCCTATATCTCGCGGGCCCTTACCGGGGAGTTGTTTTTT
CASSPYISRALTGELFF
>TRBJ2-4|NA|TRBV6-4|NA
TGTGCCAGCAGAGTAGCAGGAGCGGAACTTAAAAACATTCAGTACTTC
CASRVAGAELKNIQYF
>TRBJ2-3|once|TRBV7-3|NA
TGTGCCAGCAGCTTATTGGGGGCTAGCACAGATACGCAGTATTTT
CASSLLGASTDTQYF
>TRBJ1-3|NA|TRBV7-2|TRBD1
TGTGCCAGCAGCGCCCGGGACAGGGGAAGAGGAAACACCATATATTTT
CASSARDRGRGNTIYF
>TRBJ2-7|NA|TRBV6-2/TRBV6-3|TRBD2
TGTGCCAGCAGTTACTCAGCAGCGGGGGCCTCCTACGAGCAGTACTTC
CASSYSAAGASYEQYF
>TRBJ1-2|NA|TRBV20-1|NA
TGCAGTGCTTTCGGGGACTATGGCTACACCTTC
CSAFGDYGYTF
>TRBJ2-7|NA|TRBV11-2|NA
TGTGCCAGCAGCTTAGGGCGGACTACGTACGAGCAGTACTTC
CASSLGRTTYEQYF
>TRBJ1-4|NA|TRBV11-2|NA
TGTGCCAGCAGCTTAGATCGAGGGAATGAAAAACTGTTTTTT
CASSLDRGNEKLFF
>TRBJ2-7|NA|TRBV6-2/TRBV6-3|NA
TGTGCCAGCAGTTACTCGGACTATTCCTACGAGCAGTACTTC
CASSYSDYSYEQYF
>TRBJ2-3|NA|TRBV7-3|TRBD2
TGTGCCAGCAGCGAAGGACTAGCCATCACAGATACGCAGTATTTT
CASSEGLAITDTQYF
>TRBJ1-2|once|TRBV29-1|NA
TGCAGCGTTGAAGGGGGGGTCTATGGCTACACCTTC
CSVEGGVYGYTF
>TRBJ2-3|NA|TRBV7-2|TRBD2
TGTGCCAGCAGCTTAGGGTCGGCTAGCGGGTACCAAGATACGCAGTATTTT
CASSLGSASGYQDTQYF
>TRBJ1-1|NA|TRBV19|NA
TGTGCCAGCCGACTGATGACGGGAGAAGCTTTCTTT
CASRLMTGEAFF
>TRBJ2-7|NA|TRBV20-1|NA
TGCAGTGCTAGTGCCAGACAGTTGGGCTCCTACGAGCAGTACTTC
CSASARQLGSYEQYF
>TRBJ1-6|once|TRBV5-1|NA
TGCGCCAGCAGCTTCGCGGGATTTAATTCACCCCTCCACTTT
CASSFAGFNSPLHF
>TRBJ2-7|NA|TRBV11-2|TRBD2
TGTGCCAGCAGCCCCCAGAGCGGGGGCACCTACGAGCAGTACTTC
CASSPQSGGTYEQYF
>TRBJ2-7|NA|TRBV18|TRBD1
TGTGCCAGCTCACCCGGACAGGCCCACGAGCAGTACTTC
CASSPGQAHEQYF
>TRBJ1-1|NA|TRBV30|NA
TGTGCCTGGAGAACAGGTTCGCCCTACACTGAAGCTTTCTTT
CAWRTGSPYTEAFF
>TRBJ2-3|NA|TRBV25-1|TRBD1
TGTGCCAGCATATGGGACAGGGGGCTGGTAGATACGCAGTATTTT
CASIWDRGLVDTQYF